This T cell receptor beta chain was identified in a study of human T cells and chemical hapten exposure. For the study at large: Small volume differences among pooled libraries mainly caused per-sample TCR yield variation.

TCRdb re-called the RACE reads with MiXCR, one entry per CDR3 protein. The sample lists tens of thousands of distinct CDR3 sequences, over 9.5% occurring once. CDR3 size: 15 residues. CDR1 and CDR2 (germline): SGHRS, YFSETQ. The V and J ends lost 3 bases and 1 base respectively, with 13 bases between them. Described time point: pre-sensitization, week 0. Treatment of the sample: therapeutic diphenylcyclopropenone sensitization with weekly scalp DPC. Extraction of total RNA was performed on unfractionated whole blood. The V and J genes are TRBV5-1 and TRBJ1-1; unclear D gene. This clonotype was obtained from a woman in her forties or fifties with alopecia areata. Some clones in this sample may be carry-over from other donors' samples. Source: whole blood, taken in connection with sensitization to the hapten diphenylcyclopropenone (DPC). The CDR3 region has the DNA TGCGCCAGCAGCTGGACCCGCACAAAGAACACTGAAGCTTTCTTT. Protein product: CASSWTRTKNTEAFF.